One sample yielded the 16 T cell receptor beta chains listed below, sequenced in a study of graft-versus-host responses after intestinal transplantation. Produced via immunoSEQ multiplex PCR; TCRdb's table is partial and in-frame only. The sample has approximately 18,000 clones; roughly 94% are singletons. The input for sequencing was PBMCs, taken 23 days after intestinal transplant. The receptors stem from a human patient who received an intestinal transplant, so some T cells may come from the graft donor.

V is TRBV6-1 and J is TRBJ1-1; D remains unclear. The CDR3 is 13 residues long. Looked up from germline, CDR1 is MNHNS and CDR2 is SASEGT. V gave up 3 bases and J gave up 1 base, with 6 bases separating them. Written as DNA, the CDR3 is TGTGCCAGCAGTGATATTCCGAACACTGAAGCTTTCTTT. This translates into CASSDIPNTEAFF.

The genes are TRBV7-6 and TRBJ2-7; 10 nucleotides agree with TRBD2. CDR1 is SGHVS, CDR2 FNYEAQ, per germline. V shed 5 bases, J shed 2 bases, and the junction held 3 bases outside the gene matches. CDR3 length equals 14 residues. Here the CDR3 DNA reads TGTGCCAGCAGCCCCGGGACTAGCGCCTACGAGCAGTACTTC. Protein product: CASSPGTSAYEQYF.

This clone was observed a few times. The rearrangement links TRBV2 to TRBJ1-3; 8 nucleotides line up with TRBD1. Unmatched junction bases numbered 2, after V lost 10 bases and J lost 0 bases. Germline-derived CDR1 and CDR2 are SNHLY and FYNNEI. The CDR3 totals 13 residues. The CDR3, as DNA: TGTGCCACTACAGGGGGCTCTGGAAACACCATATATTTT. This sequence encodes CATTGGSGNTIYF.

This chain connects TRBV10-3 to TRBJ2-7; D gene uncertain. The CDR3 extends over 12 amino acids. CDR1 and CDR2 (germline): ENHRY, SYGVKD. V dropped 0 bases and J dropped 7 bases, with 7 bases sitting between them. In DNA, the CDR3 is TGTGCCATCAGTGAGTCGACCAGAGAGCAGTACTTC. Its protein is CAISESTREQYF.

This chain joins TRBV13 and TRBJ2-3; TRBD2 is a possible D gene (6 bases). With 1 base removed from V and 4 bases from J, the gap between germline ends came to 15 bases. The germline gives CDR1 PRHDT, CDR2 FYEKMQ (reference sequence). This CDR3 comprises 16 residues. The CDR3 protein is CASSLEAEGWADTQYF. CDR3 DNA: TGTGCCAGCAGCTTAGAGGCGGAGGGGTGGGCAGATACGCAGTATTTT.

The gene calls are TRBV7-8 and TRBJ1-2, with D maybe TRBD1 (5 bases). The CDR3 consists of 18 residues. Trimming removed 2 bases at V and 1 base at J, with 20 bases between. In germline, CDR1 is SGHVS, CDR2 FQNEAQ. CDR3 coding DNA: TGTGCCAGCAGCTTAAGTGGGGGTGGGCAGGTCAATAACTATGGCTACACCTTC. It codes for CASSLSGGGQVNNYGYTF. The whole variable domain, remainder taken from reference TRBV7-8 and TRBJ1-2, is GAGVSQSPRYKVAKRGQDVALRCDPISGHVSLFWYQQALGQGPEFLTYFQNEAQLDKSGLPSDRFFAERPEGSVSTLKIQRTQQEDSAVYLCASSLSGGGQVNNYGYTFGSGTRLTVV.

V gene TRBV11-2 combines with J gene TRBJ2-1; 10 positions match TRBD2. CDR1 and CDR2 from the germline V gene are SGHAT and FQNNGV. J lost 9 bases, V lost 5 bases, and 10 bases had no gene match. The CDR3 spans 15 residues. CDR3 amino acids: CASSPGASGRGEQFF. CDR3 coding DNA: TGTGCCAGCAGCCCAGGGGCTAGCGGGAGAGGTGAGCAGTTCTTC.

The chain recombines TRBV6-1 with TRBJ2-7; 9 nucleotides line up with TRBD1. The CDR3 is 17 residues long. Germline V CDR1 and CDR2: MNHNS, SASEGT. Trimming removed 2 bases from V and 4 bases from J; junction bases left unmatched: 12. Written as DNA, the CDR3 is TGTGCCAGCAGTGAATGGGGGGGACAGGGAGCGGTTTACGAGCAGTACTTC. It encodes CASSEWGGQGAVYEQYF.

CDR3 nucleotide sequence: TGCGCCAGCAGCCCGGGACAGGGGGTAGGCTACACCTTC. This sequence encodes CASSPGQGVGYTF. The J gene is TRBJ1-2, the V gene TRBV5-1; 11 bases align to TRBD1. The V and J ends lost 4 bases and 8 bases, in that order; junction bases with no gene match: 4. CDR3 length: 13 residues. Germline lookup yields CDR1 SGHRS and CDR2 YFSETQ. Full variable domain (remainder filled in from reference TRBV5-1 and TRBJ1-2): KAGVTQTPRYLIKTRGQQVTLSCSPISGHRSVSWYQQTPGQGLQFLFEYFSETQRNKGNFPGRFSGRQFSNSRSEMNVSTLELGDSALYLCASSPGQGVGYTFGSGTRLTVV.

The chain's CDR3 is CASSPIKPDQMEDTQYF. In DNA form, the CDR3 reads TGTGCCAGCAGTCCGATCAAACCCGACCAGATGGAGGATACGCAGTATTTT. The chain carries TRBV28 and TRBJ2-3; no firm D call. The CDR3 runs to 17 residues. Trimming pared 5 bases from V and 6 bases from J, leaving 24 bases between. The germline V gene encodes CDR1 MDHEN and CDR2 SYDVKM.

The rearrangement joins TRBV5-6 to TRBJ2-1, with 9 bases fitting TRBD1. With 3 bases clipped from V and 6 bases from J, the junction kept 4 bases outside the gene matches. The CDR3 has 14 amino acids. Germline CDR1 reads SGHDT; CDR2 reads YYEEEE. The CDR3 nucleotides read TGTGCCAGCAGCTCCGGGACAGGGTTCAATGAGCAGTTCTTC. Its protein product is CASSSGTGFNEQFF. The full variable domain, rest sourced from reference TRBV5-6 and TRBJ2-1, is DAGVTQSPTHLIKTRGQQVTLRCSPKSGHDTVSWYQQALGQGPQFIFQYYEEEERQRGNFPDRFSGHQFPNYSSELNVNALLLGDSALYLCASSSGTGFNEQFFGPGTRLTVL.

V gene TRBV6-5 combines with J gene TRBJ2-7; 7 bases are shared with TRBD1. After removal of 6 bases from V and 3 bases from J, the junction contained 5 bases not matched to a gene. This CDR3 contains 13 residues. CDR1 MNHEY and CDR2 SVGAGI come from the germline V gene. The CDR3 nucleotides are TGTGCCAGCAGCTCGGGACAGAGCTACGAGCAGTACTTC. This sequence encodes CASSSGQSYEQYF.

V usage is TRBV5-6 and J usage is TRBJ2-1; 11 bases line up with TRBD2. V lost 3 bases, J lost 2 bases, and 7 bases stayed unmatched. The CDR3 contains 17 residues. The germline CDR1 and CDR2 sequences are SGHDT and YYEEEE. As DNA, the CDR3 is TGTGCCAGCAGCTGGTCAACTAGCGGGGGACCCTACAATGAGCAGTTCTTC. It yields the protein CASSWSTSGGPYNEQFF.

The chain links TRBV9 to TRBJ2-1; D is unclear. CDR1 is SGDLS, CDR2 YYNGEE, per germline. The V end was cut by 3 bases, the J end by 4 bases, with 11 bases between. The CDR3 is 14 residues long. The CDR3 protein is CASSGATAYNEQFF. In DNA, the CDR3 is TGTGCCAGCAGCGGGGCAACAGCTTACAATGAGCAGTTCTTC.

The chain carries TRBV6-6 and TRBJ1-1, with 10 bases identical to TRBD1. This CDR3 region has 15 residues. Trimming at V came to 2 bases and at J to 5 bases, leaving 5 bases not matched to a gene. Looked up from germline, CDR1 is MNHNY and CDR2 is SVGAGI (reference sequence). CDR3 nucleotides: TGTGCCAGCAGTTACCCCGGGACAGGGGAGACTGAAGCTTTCTTT. It yields the protein CASSYPGTGETEAFF.

Of note for this clone: Different DNA sequences within this sample yield the same CDR3. The J gene is TRBJ2-1, the V gene TRBV27; D unclear. This CDR3 has 11 amino acids. Per the germline V gene, CDR1 is MNHEY and CDR2 is SMNVEV (reference sequence). The V end was cut by 2 bases, the J end by 7 bases, with 3 bases between. The DNA of the CDR3 is TGTGCCAGCAGTTTAGGGAATGAGCAGTTCTTC. Protein product: CASSLGNEQFF.